Presented here are 17 T cell receptor beta chains from one specimen sequenced in a study of vaccination and CD4 T cells after COVID-19. The antigens these receptors bind are not known. Treatment specified: roughly ten-day PBMC culture with coronavirus spike peptide pools or control peptides (ViraFEST assay). Cultured CD4+ T cells had their DNA profiled by the Oncomine TCR Beta short-read assay. TCRdb reanalysed the PCR reads using MiXCR and keeps one entry per CDR3 protein. The data contain more than 12,000 distinct CDR3 sequences, roughly 25% of them singletons. The source material was cultured CD4+ T cells from blood. All receptors derive from a human donor with COVID-19.

The V call is TRBV12-3 or TRBV12-4, the J call TRBJ2-5; D may be TRBD1 or TRBD2 (6 bases each). This CDR3 is 14 amino acids long. Trimming left V 3 bases short and J 5 bases short, with 13 bases between. The CDR3 loop reads CASSLSRGAETQYF. In DNA, the CDR3 is TGTGCCAGCAGTTTGTCTAGGGGGGCGGAGACCCAGTACTTC.

The V gene is TRBV20-1, the J gene TRBJ2-3; tentative D call: TRBD1 (6 bases). The germline V gene has CDR1 DFQATT and CDR2 SNEGSKA (reference sequence). CDR3 length: 12 amino acids. V was pared by 6 bases and J by 4 bases, with 11 bases between. The chain's CDR3 is CSAPRGPDTQYF. The CDR3 DNA follows: TGCAGTGCCCCCAGGGGTCCAGATACGCAGTATTTT.

J is TRBJ1-1 and V is TRBV4-2; D possibly corresponds to TRBD1 (5 bases). CDR1 is LGHNA, CDR2 YNFKEQ, per germline. Between the trimmed V and J ends, which lost 4 bases and 6 bases, there was a span of 15 bases. CDR3 length equals 14 residues. CDR3 in amino acids: CASSLELGDAEAFF. In DNA, the CDR3 is TGTGCCAGCAGCCTCGAACTCGGGGACGCTGAAGCTTTCTTT.

This clonotype occurred a few times. V usage is TRBV24-1 and J usage is TRBJ2-4; D tentatively fits TRBD1 or TRBD2 (5 bases each). V lost 1 base, J lost 6 bases, and 6 bases lay in between. The CDR3 has 13 amino acids. In germline, CDR1 is KGHDR, CDR2 SFDVKD. CDR3 region: CATSDFGGNIQYF. The CDR3 DNA reads as TGTGCCACCAGTGATTTTGGGGGAAACATTCAGTACTTC.

This clonotype has only a few counts. The chain carries TRBV6-5 and TRBJ2-7; D possibly corresponds to TRBD1 (5 bases). Trimming removed 2 bases at V and 4 bases at J, with 9 bases between. The CDR3 extends over 13 amino acids. The germline gives CDR1 MNHEY, CDR2 SVGAGI. CDR3 coding DNA: TGTGCCAGCAGTTACGGACAATTTTACGAGCAGTACTTC. The encoded protein is CASSYGQFYEQYF.

This clonotype appeared a few times. The gene calls are TRBV30 and TRBJ1-3; no reliable D call. V was clipped by 0 bases and J by 0 bases, with 6 bases between them. Germline V gives CDR1 GTSNPN, CDR2 SVGIG (reference sequence). The CDR3 has 14 amino acids. The CDR3 nucleotides are TGTGCCTGGAGTGTCCAGGCCTCTGGAAACACCATATATTTT. Encoded protein: CAWSVQASGNTIYF.

This chain uses TRBV4-3 with TRBJ1-6, with D maybe TRBD1 (5 bases). This CDR3 spans 15 amino acids. Germline V lookup: CDR1 LGHNA, CDR2 YSLEER. Trimming left V 3 bases short and J 7 bases short, with 13 bases between. For the CDR3, the DNA is TGCGCCAGCAGCCAGGGTAGAGGGGTCAATTCACCCCTCCACTTT. This codes for CASSQGRGVNSPLHF.

The chain has TRBV29-1 and TRBJ1-3, with D hard to call. The CDR3 length is 14 residues. The V gene's germline CDR1 is SQVTM and CDR2 ANQGSEA. Trimming took 3 bases from V and 0 from J, leaving 9 bases between them. The CDR3 DNA sequence: TGCAGCGTTGACCCATCAGGCTCTGGAAACACCATATATTTT. This sequence encodes CSVDPSGSGNTIYF. The whole variable domain, filled in from reference TRBV29-1 and TRBJ1-3, reads SAVISQKPSRDICQRGTSLTIQCQVDSQVTMMFWYRQQPGQSLTLIATANQGSEATYESGFVIDKFPISRPNLTFSTLTVSNMSPEDSSIYLCSVDPSGSGNTIYFGEGSWLTVV.

This clonotype counts as medium-sized. The CDR3 loop is CASSPHSTGRGGQPQHF. CDR3 sequence (DNA): TGTGCCAGCAGTCCCCATTCGACAGGGAGAGGCGGTCAGCCCCAGCATTTT. The chain combines TRBV6-1 with TRBJ1-5; 7 bases map to TRBD1. V gave up 5 bases and J gave up 6 bases; unmatched junction bases: 16. The CDR3 runs 17 residues. From germline, CDR1 is MNHNS and CDR2 SASEGT.

The rearrangement links TRBV24-1 to TRBJ2-3; D might be TRBD2 (5 bases). The germline V gene encodes CDR1 KGHDR and CDR2 SFDVKD. There are 14 residues in the CDR3. V lost 3 bases and J lost 0, with 6 bases in between. The CDR3 DNA sequence: TGTGCCACCAGTGATCGAGGGAGCACAGATACGCAGTATTTT. Translation: CATSDRGSTDTQYF.

This clonotype occurred a few times. The chain combines TRBV5-8 with TRBJ1-2, with 7 positions matching TRBD1. The germline gives CDR1 SGHTS, CDR2 YDEGEE. CDR3 length: 14 residues. V gave up 4 bases and J gave up 0 bases; unmatched junction bases: 3. The DNA of the CDR3 is TGTGCCAGCAGCCGGGGACAGTCTAACTATGGCTACACCTTC. This sequence encodes CASSRGQSNYGYTF. Full variable domain (rest looked up from reference TRBV5-8 and TRBJ1-2): EAGVTQSPTHLIKTRGQQATLRCSPISGHTSVYWYQQALGLGLQFLLWYDEGEERNRGNFPPRFSGRQFPNYSSELNVNALELEDSALYLCASSRGQSNYGYTFGSGTRLTVV.

J is TRBJ2-6 and V is TRBV6-1; possibly TRBD1 for D (6 bases). Germline CDR1 MNHNS, CDR2 SASEGT. The CDR3 length is 15 residues. Between the trimmed V and J ends, which lost 4 bases and 4 bases, there was a span of 11 bases. CDR3: CASSGTGHGANVLTF. CDR3 DNA: TGTGCCAGCAGTGGAACAGGGCACGGGGCCAACGTCCTGACTTTC.

This clonotype has a handful of counts. The genes are TRBV12-3 or TRBV12-4 and TRBJ1-6; the D is unclear. V was cut by 6 bases and J by 2 bases, with 8 bases left in between. The CDR3 covers 14 residues. This CDR3 reads CASRIGTYNSPLHF. In DNA form, the CDR3 reads TGTGCCAGCAGAATAGGAACCTATAATTCACCCCTCCACTTT.

This clonotype was seen a few times. The J gene is TRBJ2-1, the V gene TRBV7-9, with D perhaps TRBD2 (6 bases). The V and J ends lost 5 bases and 1 base respectively, with 21 bases between them. The CDR3 has 18 amino acids. The germline gives CDR1 SEHNR, CDR2 FQNEAQ (reference sequence). The CDR3 here is CASSPRWVGGRSYNEQFF. The CDR3 nucleotides read TGTGCCAGCAGCCCTAGATGGGTAGGAGGGAGGTCCTACAATGAGCAGTTCTTC.

This clonotype was seen a few times. V gene TRBV6-1 combines with J gene TRBJ1-5; 9 nucleotides agree with TRBD1. The CDR3 totals 14 residues. CDR1 is MNHNS and CDR2 is SASEGT in the germline V gene. Unmatched junction bases numbered 7, after V lost 8 bases and J lost 5 bases. In DNA, the CDR3 is TGTGCCAGCGCCGGGACAGGGATACATCAGCCCCAGCATTTT. This translates into CASAGTGIHQPQHF.

The chain combines TRBV5-4 with TRBJ2-5, with TRBD2 matching 8 bases. The CDR3 runs 18 residues. With V trimmed by 0 bases and J by 2 bases, 12 bases remained unmatched. Germline V gives CDR1 SGHNT, CDR2 YYREEE (reference sequence). The CDR3 here is CASSLAPSGRQTQETQYF. For the CDR3, the DNA is TGTGCCAGCAGCTTGGCGCCTAGCGGGCGACAAACACAAGAGACCCAGTACTTC.

The chain recombines TRBV6-1 with TRBJ2-2; 10 nucleotides match TRBD1. The CDR3 is 14 residues long. Trimming took 8 bases from V and 4 from J; bases not matched to a gene: 4. Germline lookup yields CDR1 MNHNS and CDR2 SASEGT. This chain's CDR3 is CASGRTGGTGELFF. The CDR3 coding sequence is TGTGCCAGCGGTAGGACAGGGGGCACCGGGGAGCTGTTTTTT.